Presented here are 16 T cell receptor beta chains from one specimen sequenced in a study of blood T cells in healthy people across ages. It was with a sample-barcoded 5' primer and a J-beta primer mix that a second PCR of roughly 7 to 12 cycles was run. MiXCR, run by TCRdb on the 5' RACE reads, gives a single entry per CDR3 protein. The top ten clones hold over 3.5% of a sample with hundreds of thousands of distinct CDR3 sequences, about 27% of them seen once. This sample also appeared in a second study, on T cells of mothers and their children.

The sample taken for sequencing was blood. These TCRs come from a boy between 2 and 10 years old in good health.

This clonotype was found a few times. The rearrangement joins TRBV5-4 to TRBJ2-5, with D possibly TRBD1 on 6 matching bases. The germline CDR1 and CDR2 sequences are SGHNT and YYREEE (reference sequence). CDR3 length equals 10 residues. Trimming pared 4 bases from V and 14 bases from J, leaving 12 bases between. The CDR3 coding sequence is TGTGCCAGCAGCCTTGACAGGATATACTTC. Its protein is CASSLDRIYF.

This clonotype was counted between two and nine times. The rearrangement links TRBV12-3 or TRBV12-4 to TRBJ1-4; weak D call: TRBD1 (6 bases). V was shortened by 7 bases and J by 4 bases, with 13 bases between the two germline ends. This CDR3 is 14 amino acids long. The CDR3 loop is CASTKDRHNEKLFF. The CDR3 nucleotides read TGTGCCAGCACCAAAGACAGGCATAATGAAAAACTGTTTTTT.

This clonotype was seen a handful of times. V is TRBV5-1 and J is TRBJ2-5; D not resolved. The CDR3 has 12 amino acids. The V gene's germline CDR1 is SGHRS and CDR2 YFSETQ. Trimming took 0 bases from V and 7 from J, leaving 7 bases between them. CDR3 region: CASSLDDGTQYF. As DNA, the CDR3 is TGCGCCAGCAGCTTGGATGACGGGACCCAGTACTTC.

CDR3 protein: CASTSTGGNQETQYF. Here the CDR3 DNA reads TGCGCCAGCACCTCGACAGGGGGCAACCAAGAGACCCAGTACTTC. The chain uses TRBV5-1 and TRBJ2-5, with 10 bases fitting TRBD1. This CDR3 comprises 15 residues. Germline trimming cut 6 bases from V and 0 bases from J; bases unmatched to any gene: 5. From germline, CDR1 is SGHRS and CDR2 YFSETQ.

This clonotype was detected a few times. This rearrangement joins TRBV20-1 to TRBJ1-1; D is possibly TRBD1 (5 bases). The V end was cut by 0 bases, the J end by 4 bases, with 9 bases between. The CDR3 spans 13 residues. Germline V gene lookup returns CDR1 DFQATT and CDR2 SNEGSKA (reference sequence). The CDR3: CSARDLGGTEAFF. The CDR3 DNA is TGCAGTGCTAGAGATCTGGGGGGCACTGAAGCTTTCTTT.

CDR3 sequence reads: CASSLDVRYNEQFF. In DNA, the CDR3 is TGCGCCAGCAGCTTGGACGTTCGGTACAATGAGCAGTTCTTC. The chain combines TRBV5-1 with TRBJ2-1; D unclear. Germline V CDR1 and CDR2: SGHRS, YFSETQ. There are 14 residues in the CDR3. Trimming took 0 bases from V and 4 from J, leaving 8 bases between them.

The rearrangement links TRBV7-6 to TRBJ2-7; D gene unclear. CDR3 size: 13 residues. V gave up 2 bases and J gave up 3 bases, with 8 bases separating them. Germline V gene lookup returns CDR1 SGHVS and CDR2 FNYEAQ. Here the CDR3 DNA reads TGTGCCAGCAGCTTAAATGAGGACTACGAGCAGTACTTC. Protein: CASSLNEDYEQYF. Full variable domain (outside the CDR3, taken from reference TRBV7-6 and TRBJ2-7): GAGVSQSPRYKVTKRGQDVALRCDPISGHVSLYWYRQALGQGPEFLTYFNYEAQQDKSGLPNDRFSAERPEGSISTLTIQRTEQRDSAMYRCASSLNEDYEQYFGPGTRLTVT.

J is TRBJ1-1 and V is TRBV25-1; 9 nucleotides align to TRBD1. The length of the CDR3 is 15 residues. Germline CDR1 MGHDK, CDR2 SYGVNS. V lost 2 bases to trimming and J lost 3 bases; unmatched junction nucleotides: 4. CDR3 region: CASSEPRTGDTEAFF. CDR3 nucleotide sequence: TGTGCCAGCAGTGAACCCCGGACAGGGGACACTGAAGCTTTCTTT.

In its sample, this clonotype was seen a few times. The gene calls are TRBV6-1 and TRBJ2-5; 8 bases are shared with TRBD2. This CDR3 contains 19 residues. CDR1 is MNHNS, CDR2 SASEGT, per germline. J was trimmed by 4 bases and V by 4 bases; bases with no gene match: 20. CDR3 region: CASSGPRGGRGAIRETQYF. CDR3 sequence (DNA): TGTGCCAGCAGTGGACCCCGCGGGGGGCGGGGGGCAATTCGAGAGACCCAGTACTTC.

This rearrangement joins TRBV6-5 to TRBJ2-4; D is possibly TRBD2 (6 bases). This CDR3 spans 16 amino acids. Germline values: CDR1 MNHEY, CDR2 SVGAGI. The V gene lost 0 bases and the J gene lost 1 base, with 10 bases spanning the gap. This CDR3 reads CASSYSWGDAKNIQYF. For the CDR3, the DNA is TGTGCCAGCAGTTACTCGTGGGGGGACGCCAAAAACATTCAGTACTTC.

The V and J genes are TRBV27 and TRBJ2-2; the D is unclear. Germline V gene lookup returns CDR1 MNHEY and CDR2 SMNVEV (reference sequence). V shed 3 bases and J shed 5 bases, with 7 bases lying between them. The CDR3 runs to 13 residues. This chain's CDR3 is CASSFTPTGELFF. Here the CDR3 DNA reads TGTGCCAGCAGTTTTACTCCGACCGGGGAGCTGTTTTTT.

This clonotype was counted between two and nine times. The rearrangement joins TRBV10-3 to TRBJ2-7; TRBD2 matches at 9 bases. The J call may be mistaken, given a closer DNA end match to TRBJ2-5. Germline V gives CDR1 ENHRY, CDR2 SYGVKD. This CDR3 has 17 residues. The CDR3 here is CAISESVAGGGQETQYF. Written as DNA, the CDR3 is TGTGCCATCAGTGAGTCGGTCGCGGGAGGGGGGCAAGAGACCCAGTACTTC.

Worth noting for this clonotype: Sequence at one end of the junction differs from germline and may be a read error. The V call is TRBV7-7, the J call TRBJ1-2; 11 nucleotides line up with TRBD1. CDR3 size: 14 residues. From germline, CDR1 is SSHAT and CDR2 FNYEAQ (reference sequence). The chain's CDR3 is CASRGLDRGLGYTF. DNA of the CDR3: TGTGCTAGCAGGGGACTGGACAGGGGGCTTGGCTACACCTTC.

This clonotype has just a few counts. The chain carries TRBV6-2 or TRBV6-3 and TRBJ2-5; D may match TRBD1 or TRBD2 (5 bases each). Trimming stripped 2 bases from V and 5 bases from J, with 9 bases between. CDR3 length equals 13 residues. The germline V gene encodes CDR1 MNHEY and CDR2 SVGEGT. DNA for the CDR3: TGTGCCAGCAGTTACATGGGGGAGGAGACCCAGTACTTC. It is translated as CASSYMGEETQYF.

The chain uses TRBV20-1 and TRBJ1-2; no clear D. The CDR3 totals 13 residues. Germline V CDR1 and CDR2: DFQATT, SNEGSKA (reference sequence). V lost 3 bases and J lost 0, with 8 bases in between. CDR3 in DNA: TGCAGTGCTAGTATGACTTCTAACTATGGCTACACCTTC. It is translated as CSASMTSNYGYTF.

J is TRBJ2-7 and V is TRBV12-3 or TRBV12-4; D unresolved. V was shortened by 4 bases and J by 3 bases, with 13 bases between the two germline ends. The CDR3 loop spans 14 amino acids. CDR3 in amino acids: CASSYPGRNYEQYF. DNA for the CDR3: TGTGCCAGCAGTTACCCCGGACGGAACTACGAGCAGTACTTC.